The present T cell receptor beta chain was sequenced within a study of shared clonotypes between healthy human individuals. Profiled with immunoSEQ multiplex PCR; TCRdb holds only in-frame clones, not every one. The table lists over 700,000 clones, approximately 77% of them singletons. Looked up from germline, CDR1 is DFQATT and CDR2 is SNEGSKA (reference sequence). V gave up 7 bases and J gave up 5 bases, with 11 bases separating them. CDR3 length equals 11 residues. This TCR derives from a woman between 25 and 40 years old in good health. The rearrangement links TRBV20-1 to TRBJ2-5, with a tentative D call TRBD2 (6 bases). Sequences were obtained from memory CD4+ T cells sorted from blood. Noted subset: CD45RA-negative fraction. In DNA form, the CDR3 reads TGCAGTGGTGGAGGGTACGAGACCCAGTACTTC. Amino acids: CSGGGYETQYF.